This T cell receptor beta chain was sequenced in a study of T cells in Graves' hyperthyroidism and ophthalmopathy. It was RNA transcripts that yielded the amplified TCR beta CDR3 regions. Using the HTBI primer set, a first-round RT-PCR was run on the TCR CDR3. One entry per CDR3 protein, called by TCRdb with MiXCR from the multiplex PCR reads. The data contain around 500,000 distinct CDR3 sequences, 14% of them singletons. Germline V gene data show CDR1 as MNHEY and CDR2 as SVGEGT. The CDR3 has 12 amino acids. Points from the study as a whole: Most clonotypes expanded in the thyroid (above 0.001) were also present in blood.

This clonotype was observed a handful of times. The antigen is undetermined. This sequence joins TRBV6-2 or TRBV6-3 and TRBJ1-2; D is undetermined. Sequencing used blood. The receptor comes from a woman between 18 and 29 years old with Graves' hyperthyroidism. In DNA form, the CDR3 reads TGTGCGCTAGGCGGGCTTAGCTATGGCTACACCTTC. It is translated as CALGGLSYGYTF.